This TCR beta chain emerged from a study of PD-L1 blockade in urothelial cancer. V was clipped by 1 base and J by 5 bases; unmatched bases: 2. The CDR3 is made up of 13 amino acids. The germline V gene has CDR1 SGHNT and CDR2 YYREEE (reference sequence). Using immunoSEQ multiplex PCR, the repertoire was profiled, and TCRdb retains in-frame clones only, with some absent. Counted here are tens of thousands of clones, roughly four fifths occurring once; the ten biggest clones make up around 2.5%. This receptor was obtained from a man in his 70s with urothelial cancer. The sample here was PBMCs, taken around atezolizumab (anti-PD-L1) treatment. The chain joins TRBV5-4 to TRBJ1-2; TRBD1 matches at 7 bases. The CDR3 spells CASSLWTGYGYTF. In DNA, the CDR3 is TGTGCCAGCAGCTTGTGGACAGGATATGGCTACACCTTC.